The table lists the clone carrying this T cell receptor (beta chain) with a few counts. Its antigen is unknown. This sample is drawn from a study of coeliac disease. Overall study: Coeliac patients had newly diagnosed active disease, refractory type I disease, or gluten-free diet control. Study findings and constraints: Largely private TRB repertoires meant most sequences were sample-unique.

Clones were sequenced by immunoSEQ multiplex PCR, and TCRdb holds only the in-frame ones, with some missing. This sample carries around 2,200 clones, about three fifths of them seen once, and the ten largest clones take approximately 24%. The TCR sequence derives from a woman between 65 and 79 years old with celiac disease on a gluten-free diet. The sample consisted of intraepithelial lymphocytes from the gut.

The CDR3 reads CASSMRFGTGGSEQYF. The CDR3 DNA reads as TGTGCCAGCAGCATGAGATTCGGGACAGGGGGCAGCGAGCAGTACTTC. This sequence joins TRBV21-1 and TRBJ2-7; no check of the table's D call, TRBD1, against the DNA was made. TRBV21-1 is designated a pseudogene. The CDR3 covers 16 residues.